Included here is one T cell receptor beta chain sequence, with context. What it recognizes is unknown. This entry belongs to a study of cytomegalovirus exposure and HLA in healthy donors. Overall study findings and caveats: The productive fraction for most TCR beta V segments was about 90% or about 30% in an earlier analysis. Later on, an analysis found that several of the most significant clusters appeared to be linked to common viral pathogens, which included parvovirus B19. A later analysis associated 15,000 or so TCR beta sequences with HLA alleles at a 0.05 false discovery rate.

The germline CDR1 and CDR2 sequences are SGHRS and YFSETQ. V was clipped by 4 bases and J by 2 bases; unmatched bases: 9. This CDR3 is built from 15 residues. The PCR ran on 60 Vbeta and 13 Jbeta primers. The data were produced by immunoSEQ multiplex PCR, yet TCRdb's version contains in-frame clones alone and is incomplete. The sample has about 190,000 clones, about 81% seen once. Sequenced material: PBMCs. This clonotype was sampled from a man younger than 40 in good health and CMV-seropositive. This chain uses TRBV5-1 with TRBJ2-7; 7 bases are a match to TRBD1. As DNA, the CDR3 is TGCGCCAGCAGCCCGAGACAGGGAGACACCTACGAGCAGTACTTC. Translation: CASSPRQGDTYEQYF.